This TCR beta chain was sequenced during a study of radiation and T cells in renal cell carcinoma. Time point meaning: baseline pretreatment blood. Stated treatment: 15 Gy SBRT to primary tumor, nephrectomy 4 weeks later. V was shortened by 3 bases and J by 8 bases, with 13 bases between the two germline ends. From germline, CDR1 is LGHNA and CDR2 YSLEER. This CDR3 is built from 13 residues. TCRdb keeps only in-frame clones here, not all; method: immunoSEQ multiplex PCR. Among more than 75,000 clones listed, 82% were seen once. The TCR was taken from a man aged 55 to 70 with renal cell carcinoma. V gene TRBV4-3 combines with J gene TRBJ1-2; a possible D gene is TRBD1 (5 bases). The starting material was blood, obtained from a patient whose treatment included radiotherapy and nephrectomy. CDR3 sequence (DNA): TGCGCCAGCAGCCAGGGGCGGGGCGGAGGCTACACCTTC. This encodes CASSQGRGGGYTF.